The TCR beta chain described here comes from a study of shared clonotypes between healthy human individuals. Overall study results and limits: Generally, naive subsets (rather than memory subsets) showed larger estimated richness.

TCRdb's copy holds only in-frame clones and misses some; the assay was immunoSEQ multiplex PCR. The sample holds about 2 million clones, 85% to 95% seen once. The germline V gene has CDR1 PRHDT and CDR2 FYEKMQ (reference sequence). This CDR3 comprises 16 residues. J lost 0 bases, V lost 0 bases, and 3 bases had no gene match. On this clone itself: Its antigen is not known.

This clonotype originated in a man aged 18 to 29 in good health. The rearrangement uses TRBV13 and TRBJ1-1; 8 bases align to TRBD1. The material sequenced was naive CD4+ T cells sorted from blood. Stated subset: CD45RA+ positively selected. CDR3: CASSLGTGVMNTEAFF. The CDR3, as DNA: TGTGCCAGCAGCTTAGGGACAGGGGTTATGAACACTGAAGCTTTCTTT.